This T cell receptor (beta chain) was found in a study of OX40 agonist ivuxolimab in advanced cancers. Study-level findings and limits: Dosing at 0.1 to 3.0 mg/kg was accompanied by clonal expansion of CD4+ and CD8+ blood T cells by week 6.

The V and J ends lost 3 bases and 5 bases respectively, with 10 bases between them. The CDR3 loop spans 14 amino acids. Germline V CDR1 and CDR2: SGHTA, FQGNSA. As regards this clone: As yet, its antigen is unknown.

This table comes from immunoSEQ multiplex PCR, and its TCRdb copy is limited to in-frame clones, with some not included. The sample shows around 50,000 clones, roughly nine tenths of them seen only once. Excluded were patients having autoimmune disease history or systemic immunosuppression. V is TRBV7-2 and J is TRBJ1-4, with D uncertain. This TCR was sampled from an adult with an advanced solid tumor such as melanoma, head and neck, liver or kidney cancer. Material: CD4+ or CD8+ T cells sorted from blood, obtained in a trial of the OX40 agonist ivuxolimab. CDR3 sequence (DNA): TGTGCCAGCAGCTTTTCCGGGTCCAATGAAAAACTGTTTTTT. This gives the protein CASSFSGSNEKLFF. Full variable domain (rest looked up from reference TRBV7-2 and TRBJ1-4): GAGVSQSPSNKVTEKGKDVELRCDPISGHTALYWYRQSLGQGLEFLIYFQGNSAPDKSGLPSDRFSAERTGGSVSTLTIQRTQQEDSAVYLCASSFSGSNEKLFFGSGTQLSVL.